This T cell receptor (beta chain) was retrieved from a study of T cell repertoires in cytomegalovirus infection. For the study at large: CMV epitopes in the study were HLA-C-restricted (recently identified) and HLA-B-restricted (well studied). Both a matching HLA type and CMV infection were indicated by public TCR beta signatures.

The J segment lost 4 bases and the V segment lost 1 base, leaving 4 bases of the junction unmatched. The germline gives CDR1 MNHEY, CDR2 SMNVEV (reference sequence). This CDR3 comprises 15 residues. This clonotype was seen only a few times. What it recognizes is unknown. TCRdb analysed the reads with MiXCR anew, one entry per CDR3 protein. Among about 890,000 distinct CDR3 sequences listed, roughly 30% were seen once. Sample: cultured CD8+ T cells from PBMCs, taken from culture after CMV antigen stimulation. The origin of this receptor is a human donor in good health (CMV status not recorded). Some clones in this sample may be carry-over from other donors' samples. The V and J genes are TRBV27 and TRBJ2-7; TRBD2 matches at 10 bases. Here the CDR3 reads CASSLWASGGYEQYF. As DNA, the CDR3 is TGTGCCAGCAGTTTATGGGCTAGCGGGGGTTACGAGCAGTACTTC.